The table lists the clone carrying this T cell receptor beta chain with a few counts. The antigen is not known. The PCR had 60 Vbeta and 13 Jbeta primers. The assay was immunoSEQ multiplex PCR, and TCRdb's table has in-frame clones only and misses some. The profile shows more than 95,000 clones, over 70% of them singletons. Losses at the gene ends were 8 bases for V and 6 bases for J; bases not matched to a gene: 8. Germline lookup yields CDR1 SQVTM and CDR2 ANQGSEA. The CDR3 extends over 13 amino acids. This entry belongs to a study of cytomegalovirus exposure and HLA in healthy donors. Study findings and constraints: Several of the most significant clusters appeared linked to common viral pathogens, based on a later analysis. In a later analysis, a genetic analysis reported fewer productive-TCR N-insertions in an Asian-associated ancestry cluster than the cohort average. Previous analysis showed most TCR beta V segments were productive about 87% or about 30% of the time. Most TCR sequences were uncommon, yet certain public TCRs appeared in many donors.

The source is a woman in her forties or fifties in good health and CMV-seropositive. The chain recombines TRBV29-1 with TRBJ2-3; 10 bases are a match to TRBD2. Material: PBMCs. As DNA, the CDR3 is TGCAGCTCTAAGCGGGAGGGTGGGGATACGCAGTATTTT. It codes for CSSKREGGDTQYF.